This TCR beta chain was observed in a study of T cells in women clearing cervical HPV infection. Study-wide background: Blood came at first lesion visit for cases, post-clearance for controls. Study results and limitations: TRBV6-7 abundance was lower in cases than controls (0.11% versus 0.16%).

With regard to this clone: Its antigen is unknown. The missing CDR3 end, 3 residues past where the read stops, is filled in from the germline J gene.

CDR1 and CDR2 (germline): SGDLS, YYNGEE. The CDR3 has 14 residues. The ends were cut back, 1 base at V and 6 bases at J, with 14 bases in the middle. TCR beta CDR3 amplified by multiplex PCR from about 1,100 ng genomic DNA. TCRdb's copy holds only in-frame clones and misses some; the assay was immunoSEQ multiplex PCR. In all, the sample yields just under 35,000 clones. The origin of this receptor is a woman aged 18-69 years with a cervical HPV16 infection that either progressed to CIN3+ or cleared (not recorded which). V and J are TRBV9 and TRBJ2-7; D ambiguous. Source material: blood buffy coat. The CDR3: CASSVSSQNPEQYF. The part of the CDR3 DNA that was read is TGTGCCAGCAGCGTATCCTCCCAGAACCCCGAG.